Reported below is one T cell receptor beta chain. Only in-frame clones appear in the TCRdb table, and some are missing; sequencing was by immunoSEQ multiplex PCR. This table has about 13,000 clones, around three quarters appearing once. This record comes from a study of PD-1 blockade in classical Hodgkin lymphoma. V lost 1 base and J lost 4, with 22 bases in between. Germline V gene lookup returns CDR1 KGHSH and CDR2 LQKENI. The CDR3 length is 18 residues. In every patient, relapse followed autologous stem cell transplantation, while exposure to brentuximab vedotin differed. The chain uses TRBV18 and TRBJ1-2, with a tentative D call TRBD1 (6 bases). This receptor was taken from a human donor with classical Hodgkin lymphoma. This specimen consisted of peripheral blood mononuclear cells (PBMCs), obtained at baseline. CDR3 nucleotides: TGTGCCAGCTCACCACAGACAGGATTAAGATCAACCCTCTATGGCTACACCTTC. It codes for CASSPQTGLRSTLYGYTF.